The clone carrying this TCR beta chain was observed at least ten times. Its specificity is not known. This CDR3 has 12 residues. The ends lost 6 bases at V and 6 bases at J; junction bases unmatched: 4. Germline V lookup: CDR1 SGHNT, CDR2 YENEEA. This sample is part of a study of T cells in Graves' hyperthyroidism and ophthalmopathy. Active moderate-to-severe ophthalmopathy, Clinical Activity Score at least 3, NOSPECS at least 4, under 3 months' duration. RNA transcripts provided the source from which TCR beta CDR3 regions were amplified. The HTBI primer set was used in a first-round RT-PCR of the TCR CDR3. TCRdb fed the multiplex PCR reads into MiXCR, producing one record per CDR3 protein. The profile shows about 270,000 distinct CDR3 sequences, 22% of them singletons. Study-level findings and limits: Most thyroid clonotypes that were expanded above 0.001 also turned up in blood.

V usage is TRBV11-3 and J usage is TRBJ1-2, with TRBD1 identical over 7 bases. The source material was blood. This clonotype was obtained from a man younger than 40 with Graves' ophthalmopathy. CDR3 region: CASRRGHDGYTF. DNA of the CDR3: TGTGCCAGCAGAAGGGGGCACGATGGCTACACCTTC.